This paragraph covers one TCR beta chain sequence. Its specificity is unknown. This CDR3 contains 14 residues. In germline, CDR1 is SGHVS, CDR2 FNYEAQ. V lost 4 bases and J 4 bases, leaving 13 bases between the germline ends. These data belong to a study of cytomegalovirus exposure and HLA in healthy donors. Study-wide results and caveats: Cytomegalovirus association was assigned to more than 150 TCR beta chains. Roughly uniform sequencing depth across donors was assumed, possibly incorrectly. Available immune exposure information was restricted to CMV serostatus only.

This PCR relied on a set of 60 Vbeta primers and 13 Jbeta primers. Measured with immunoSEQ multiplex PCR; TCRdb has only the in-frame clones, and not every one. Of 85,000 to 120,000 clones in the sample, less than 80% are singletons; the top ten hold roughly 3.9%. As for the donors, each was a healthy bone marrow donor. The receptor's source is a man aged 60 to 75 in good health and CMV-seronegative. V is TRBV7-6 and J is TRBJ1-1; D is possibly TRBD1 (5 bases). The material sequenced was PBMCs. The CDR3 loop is CASSSIRGSTEAFF. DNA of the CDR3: TGTGCCAGCAGCTCCATCCGGGGGAGCACTGAAGCTTTCTTT.